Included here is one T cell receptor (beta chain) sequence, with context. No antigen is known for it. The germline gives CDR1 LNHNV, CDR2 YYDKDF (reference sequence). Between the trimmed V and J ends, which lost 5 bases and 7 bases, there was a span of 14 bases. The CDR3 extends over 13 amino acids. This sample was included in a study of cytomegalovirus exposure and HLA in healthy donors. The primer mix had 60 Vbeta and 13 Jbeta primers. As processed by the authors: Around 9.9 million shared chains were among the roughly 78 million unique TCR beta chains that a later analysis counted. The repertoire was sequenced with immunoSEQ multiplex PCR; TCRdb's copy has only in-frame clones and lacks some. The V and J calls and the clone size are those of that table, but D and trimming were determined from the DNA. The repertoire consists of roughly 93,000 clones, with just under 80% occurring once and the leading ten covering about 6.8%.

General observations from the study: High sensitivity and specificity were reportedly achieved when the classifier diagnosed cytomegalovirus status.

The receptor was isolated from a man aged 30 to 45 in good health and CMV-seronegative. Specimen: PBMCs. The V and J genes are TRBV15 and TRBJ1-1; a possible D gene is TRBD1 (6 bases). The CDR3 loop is CATSARDTSEAFF. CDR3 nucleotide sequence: TGTGCCACCAGCGCCCGGGACACAAGTGAAGCTTTCTTT.